The entry below describes one TCR beta chain. In the PCR, 60 Vbeta and 13 Jbeta primers were used. TCRdb's table, derived via immunoSEQ multiplex PCR, lists solely in-frame clones and lacks some. This table has approximately 200,000 clones, almost 85% appearing once. After removal of 1 base from V and 7 bases from J, the junction contained 8 bases not matched to a gene. The CDR3 covers 16 residues. The germline CDR1 and CDR2 sequences are MNHEY and SMNVEV (reference sequence). This record belongs to a study of cytomegalovirus exposure and HLA in healthy donors. The overall study: Caucasian-associated ancestry cluster membership applied to less than 85% of some 400 genotyped donors.

The chain employs TRBV27 and TRBJ1-5; 9 nucleotides match TRBD1. The sequence derives from a boy between 10 and 17 years old in good health and CMV-seronegative. The sequenced sample consisted of PBMCs. The chain's CDR3 is CASSLYRGLRGQPQHF. CDR3 sequence (DNA): TGTGCCAGCAGTTTATACAGGGGGCTTAGAGGCCAGCCCCAGCATTTT.